This T cell receptor (beta chain) came from a study of blood T cells in healthy people across ages. Notes on the study in general: Unsorted PBMCs ruled out conclusive naive versus antigen-experienced comparison. The fall in TCR beta diversity per million T cells was roughly linear with age.

Through a sample-barcoded 5' primer and a J-beta primer mix, a second PCR was run for 7 to 11 cycles. Every cDNA molecule bore a tag from a template-switch adaptor containing 12 random nucleotides. TCRdb reanalysed the 5' RACE reads using MiXCR and keeps one entry per CDR3 protein. The data show about 1,500,000 distinct CDR3 sequences, 42% seen once. This clonotype occurred once. Its antigen is not identified. The CDR3 covers 11 residues. V gave up 7 bases and J gave up 2 bases, with 8 bases separating them. The germline V gene encodes CDR1 SQVTM and CDR2 ANQGSEA. Sample donors were healthy Caucasian individuals that came from Russia, aged roughly 6 to 95.

The sequence was collected from a woman younger than 35 in good health. The source material was blood. V usage is TRBV29-1 and J usage is TRBJ2-5; D gene uncertain. CDR3 sequence reads: CSGGAQETQYF. The CDR3 nucleotides read TGCAGCGGTGGAGCTCAAGAGACCCAGTACTTC.